This T cell receptor (beta chain) originates from a study of CD8+ T cells in alopecia areata. Study information: Patients in the treated group were given tofacitinib by mouth, 5 to 10 mg twice a day. Treatment ran 6 to 18 months, with 6 months of follow-up afterward.

The study team obtained lesional scalp punch biopsies and peripheral blood from alopecia areata patients. In each case, RNA was isolated and then reverse transcribed into cDNA as the sequencing template. Repertoires were generated with immunoSEQ multiplex PCR, while TCRdb's copy carries only in-frame clones and drops some. The sample carries some 240,000 clones, around 62% recorded once. Worth noting for this clone: The target antigen is unknown.

Germline CDR1 is SGHAT and CDR2 is FQNNGV. The V segment lost 4 bases and the J segment 0 bases; nucleotides outside the gene matches: 9. There are 17 residues in the CDR3. Notes on the study in general: Lesional scalp displayed greater clonality than normal scalp, most notably in alopecia totalis/universalis.

The sequencing used CD4+ T cells sorted from blood, collected at week 0. The sequence was obtained from a human donor with alopecia areata. V usage is TRBV11-2 and J usage is TRBJ1-1, with 9 bases that match TRBD1. The CDR3 here is CASSSYRDRVLNTEAFF. The CDR3 DNA is TGTGCCAGCAGCTCCTACCGGGACAGGGTTTTGAACACTGAAGCTTTCTTT.